The 4 T cell receptor beta chains below come from one sample, sequenced in a study of T cell responses to AZD1222 COVID-19 vaccine. The data were produced by immunoSEQ multiplex PCR, yet TCRdb's version contains in-frame clones alone and is incomplete. Found here are some 110,000 clones, less than 95% of them singletons; the top ten hold under 8.5%. The sample in question was peripheral blood, obtained 28 days after the second AZD1222 dose. The receptor set was obtained from an adult who received the AZD1222 COVID-19 vaccine.

J is TRBJ2-1 and V is TRBV27; 7 nucleotides agree with TRBD1. J lost 4 bases, V lost 0 bases, and 6 bases had no gene match. This CDR3 is built from 16 residues. The germline V gene encodes CDR1 MNHEY and CDR2 SMNVEV (reference sequence). The CDR3 DNA is TGTGCCAGCAGTTTATCACCAGGGGGTCCTTACAATGAGCAGTTCTTC. It specifies CASSLSPGGPYNEQFF.

The V gene is TRBV5-4, the J gene TRBJ2-1, with TRBD2 matching 9 bases. The CDR3 runs 14 residues. The trim removed 3 bases at V and 10 bases at J, leaving 8 bases unmatched. Germline loops: CDR1 SGHNT, CDR2 YYREEE (reference sequence). CDR3 DNA: TGTGCCAGCAGCTCTGGCGGGGGGGTTGGCGAGCAGTTCTTC. Translated, it gives CASSSGGGVGEQFF.

This chain joins TRBV15 and TRBJ2-7; D may be TRBD2 (6 bases). CDR1 and CDR2 from the germline V gene are LNHNV and YYDKDF (reference sequence). Trimming left V 3 bases short and J 5 bases short, with 14 bases between. CDR3 length: 14 amino acids. The CDR3 DNA reads TGTGCCACCAGCAGGGCTTCGGGGAGGCACGAGCAGTACTTC. As protein: CATSRASGRHEQYF.

The genes are TRBV9 and TRBJ2-2, with no clear D. The CDR3 is 12 residues long. V shed 4 bases and J shed 3 bases, with 4 bases lying between them. CDR1 and CDR2 from the germline V gene are SGDLS and YYNGEE. The CDR3 DNA follows: TGTGCCAGCAGCCTATACACCGGGGAGCTGTTTTTT. It translates to CASSLYTGELFF.